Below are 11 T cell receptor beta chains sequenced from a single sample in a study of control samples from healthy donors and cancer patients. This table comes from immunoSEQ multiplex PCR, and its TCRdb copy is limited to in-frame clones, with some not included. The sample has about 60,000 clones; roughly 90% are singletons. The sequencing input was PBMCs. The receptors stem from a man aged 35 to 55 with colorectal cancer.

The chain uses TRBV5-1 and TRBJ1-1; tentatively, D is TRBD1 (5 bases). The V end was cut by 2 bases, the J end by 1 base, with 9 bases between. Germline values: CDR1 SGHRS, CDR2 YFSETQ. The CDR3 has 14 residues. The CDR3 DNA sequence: TGCGCCAGCAGCTTCGGGGACGGGAACACTGAAGCTTTCTTT. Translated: CASSFGDGNTEAFF. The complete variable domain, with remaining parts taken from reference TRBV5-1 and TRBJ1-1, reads KAGVTQTPRYLIKTRGQQVTLSCSPISGHRSVSWYQQTPGQGLQFLFEYFSETQRNKGNFPGRFSGRQFSNSRSEMNVSTLELGDSALYLCASSFGDGNTEAFFGQGTRLTVV.

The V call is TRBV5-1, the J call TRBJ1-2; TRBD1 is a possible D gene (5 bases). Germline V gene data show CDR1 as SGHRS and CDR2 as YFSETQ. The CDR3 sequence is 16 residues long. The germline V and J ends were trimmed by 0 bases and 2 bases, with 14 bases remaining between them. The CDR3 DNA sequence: TGCGCCAGCAGCTTGGCCTCCGGGACGCTCAACTATGGCTACACCTTC. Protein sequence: CASSLASGTLNYGYTF.

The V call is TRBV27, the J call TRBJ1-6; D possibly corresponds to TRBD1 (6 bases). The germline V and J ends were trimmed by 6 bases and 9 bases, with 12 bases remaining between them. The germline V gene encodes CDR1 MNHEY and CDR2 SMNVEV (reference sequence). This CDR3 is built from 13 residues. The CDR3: CASSQGIGSPLHF. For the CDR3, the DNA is TGTGCCAGCAGCCAGGGGATAGGTTCACCCCTCCACTTT.

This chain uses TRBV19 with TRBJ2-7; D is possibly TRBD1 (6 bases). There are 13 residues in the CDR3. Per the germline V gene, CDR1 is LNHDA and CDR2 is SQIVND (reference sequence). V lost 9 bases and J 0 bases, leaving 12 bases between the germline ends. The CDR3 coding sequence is TGTGCCAGCAGCCCGGACAGCTCCTACGAGCAGTACTTC. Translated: CASSPDSSYEQYF.

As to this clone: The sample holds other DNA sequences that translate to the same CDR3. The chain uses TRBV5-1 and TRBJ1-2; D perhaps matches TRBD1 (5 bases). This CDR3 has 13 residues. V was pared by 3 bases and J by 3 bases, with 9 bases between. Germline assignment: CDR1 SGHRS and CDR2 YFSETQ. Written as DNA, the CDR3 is TGCGCCAGCAGCTCGCAGGGAGACTATGGCTACACCTTC. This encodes CASSSQGDYGYTF. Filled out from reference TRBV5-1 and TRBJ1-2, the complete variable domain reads KAGVTQTPRYLIKTRGQQVTLSCSPISGHRSVSWYQQTPGQGLQFLFEYFSETQRNKGNFPGRFSGRQFSNSRSEMNVSTLELGDSALYLCASSSQGDYGYTFGSGTRLTVV.

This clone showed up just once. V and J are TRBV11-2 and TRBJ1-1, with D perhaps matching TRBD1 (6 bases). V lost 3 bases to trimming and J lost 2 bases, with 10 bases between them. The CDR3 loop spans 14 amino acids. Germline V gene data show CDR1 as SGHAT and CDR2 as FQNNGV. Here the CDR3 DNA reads TGTGCCAGCAGCTTGCGGACAGACAACACTGAAGCTTTCTTT. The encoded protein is CASSLRTDNTEAFF.

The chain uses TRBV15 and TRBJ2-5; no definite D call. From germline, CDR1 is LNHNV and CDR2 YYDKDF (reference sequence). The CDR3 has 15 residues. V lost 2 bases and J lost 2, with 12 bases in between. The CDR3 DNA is TGTGCCACCAGCAGACAGTTGAGACCTCAAGAGACCCAGTACTTC. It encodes CATSRQLRPQETQYF.

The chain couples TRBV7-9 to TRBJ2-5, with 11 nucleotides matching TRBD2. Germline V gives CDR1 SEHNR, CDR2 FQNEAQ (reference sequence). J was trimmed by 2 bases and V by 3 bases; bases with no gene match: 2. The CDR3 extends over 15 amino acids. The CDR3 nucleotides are TGTGCCAGCAGCTTGTGGACTAGCGGGCAAGAGACCCAGTACTTC. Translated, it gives CASSLWTSGQETQYF.

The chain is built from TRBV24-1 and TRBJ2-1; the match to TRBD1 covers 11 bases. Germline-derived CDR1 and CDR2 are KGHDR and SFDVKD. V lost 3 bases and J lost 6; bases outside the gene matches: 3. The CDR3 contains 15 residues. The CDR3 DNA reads TGTGCCACCAGTGATCCGGGACAGGGGGGCAATGAGCAGTTCTTC. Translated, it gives CATSDPGQGGNEQFF.

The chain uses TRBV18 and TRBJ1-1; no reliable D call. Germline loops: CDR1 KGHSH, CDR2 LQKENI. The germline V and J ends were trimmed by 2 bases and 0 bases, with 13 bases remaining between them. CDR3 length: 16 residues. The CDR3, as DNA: TGTGCCAGCTCACCAAATACTGGGCAGATGAACACTGAAGCTTTCTTT. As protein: CASSPNTGQMNTEAFF.

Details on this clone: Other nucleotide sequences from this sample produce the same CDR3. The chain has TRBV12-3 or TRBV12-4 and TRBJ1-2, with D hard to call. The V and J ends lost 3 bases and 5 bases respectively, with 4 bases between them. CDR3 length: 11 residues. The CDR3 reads CASSFGYGYTF. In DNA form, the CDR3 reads TGTGCCAGCAGTTTCGGGTATGGCTACACCTTC.